This TCR beta chain came from a study of neurological immune-mediated disorders. This clonotype was counted at least ten times. MiXCR, applied by TCRdb to the 5' RACE reads, yields one record per CDR3 protein. The data hold roughly 30,000 distinct CDR3 sequences, with approximately 5% observed a single time. The sequenced sample was CD4+ T cells from blood. The sequence was obtained from a woman between 50 and 59 years old in good health.

The CDR3 DNA reads as TGTGCCAGCAGCCTCACTCCTGGGGATAATTCACCCCTCCACTTT. This gives the protein CASSLTPGDNSPLHF. The rearrangement links TRBV11-2 to TRBJ1-6; D is uncertain. Germline values: CDR1 SGHAT, CDR2 FQNNGV. The CDR3 contains 15 residues. V shed 5 bases and J shed 5 bases, with 13 bases lying between them.